This T cell receptor (beta chain) was found in a study of human T cells and chemical hapten exposure. In the library, unique molecular identifiers were attached to individual cDNA molecules. TCRdb analysed the RACE reads with MiXCR anew, one entry per CDR3 protein. The profile shows around 120,000 distinct CDR3 sequences, approximately 14% of them singletons. This clonotype was seen only a few times. Time point specified: patch test 1, 2 weeks after DPC sensitization. As to treatment: therapeutic diphenylcyclopropenone sensitization with weekly scalp DPC. V lost 4 bases to trimming and J lost 0 bases; unmatched junction nucleotides: 9. CDR3 length: 18 amino acids. Germline V gene lookup returns CDR1 KGHSH and CDR2 LQKENI.

The rearrangement joins TRBV18 to TRBJ1-6; TRBD1 aligns across 7 bases. This TCR was recovered from a man aged 18 to 29 with alopecia areata. Some clones in this sample may be carry-over from other donors' samples. The sample here was whole blood, taken in connection with sensitization to the hapten diphenylcyclopropenone (DPC). The CDR3 nucleotides are TGTGCCAGCTCACTCGGACAGGACGTAGGCTCCTATAATTCACCCCTCCACTTT. Its protein product is CASSLGQDVGSYNSPLHF.